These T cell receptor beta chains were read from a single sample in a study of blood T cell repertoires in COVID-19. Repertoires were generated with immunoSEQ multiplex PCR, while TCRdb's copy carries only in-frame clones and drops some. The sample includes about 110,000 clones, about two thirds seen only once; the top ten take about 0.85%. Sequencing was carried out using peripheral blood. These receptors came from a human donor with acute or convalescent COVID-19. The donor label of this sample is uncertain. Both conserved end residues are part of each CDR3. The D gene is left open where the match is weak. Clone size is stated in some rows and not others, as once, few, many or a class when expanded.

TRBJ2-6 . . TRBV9 TGTGCCAGCAGCCCCCAGCGGGGGGCCAACGTCCTGACTTTC CASSPQRGANVLTF
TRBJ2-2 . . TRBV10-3 TGTGCCACCCGACGTCAGGGGAGGGACACCGGGGAGCTGTTTTTT CATRRQGRDTGELFF
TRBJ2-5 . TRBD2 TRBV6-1 TGTGCCAGCAGTGGGAGGAAACTAGCGGGGGGGCAGGGGACCCAGTACTTC CASSGRKLAGGQGTQYF
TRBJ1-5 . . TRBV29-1 TGCAGCGTTCAAACAGGCGATCAACCCCAGCATTTT CSVQTGDQPQHF
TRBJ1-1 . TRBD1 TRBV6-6 TGTGCCAGCAGTTCCGGGACAGAGGCTGAAGCTTTCTTT CASSSGTEAEAFF
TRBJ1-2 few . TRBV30 TGTGCCTGGAGTGCCTGGTTTAGAGGGACAAACGGCTACACCTTC CAWSAWFRGTNGYTF
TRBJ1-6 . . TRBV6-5 TGTGCCAGCCAGGAAAGCTCCTATAATTCACCCCTCCACTTT CASQESSYNSPLHF
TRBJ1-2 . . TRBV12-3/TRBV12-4 TGTGCCAGCAGTTCGGGGGAGAGAGGCTACACCTTC CASSSGERGYTF
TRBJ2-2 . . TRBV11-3 TGTGCCAGCAGTCGACAGTTAAACACCGGGGAGCTGTTTTTT CASSRQLNTGELFF
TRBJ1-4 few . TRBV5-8 TGTGCCAGCAGCTCCGAAAGAGGCTTGGAAAAACTGTTTTTT CASSSERGLEKLFF
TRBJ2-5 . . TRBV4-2 TGTGCCAGCAGCCAAGCACAAAGGAGCAACCAAGAGACCCAGTACTTC CASSQAQRSNQETQYF
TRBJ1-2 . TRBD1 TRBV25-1 TGTGCCAGCAGTGAACCAGGAGGGGGCGGATACGGCTACACCTTC CASSEPGGGGYGYTF
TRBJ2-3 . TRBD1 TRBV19 TGTGCCAGTAGTAAGATGAAACAGGGGGAGGATACGCAGTATTTT CASSKMKQGEDTQYF
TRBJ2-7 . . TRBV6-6 TGTGCCAGCAGTTACAACAGGGTTCACTACTACGAGCAGTACTTC CASSYNRVHYYEQYF
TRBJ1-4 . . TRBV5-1 TGCGCCAGCAGCGCAGGGGATAATGAAAAACTGTTTTTT CASSAGDNEKLFF
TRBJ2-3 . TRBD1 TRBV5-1 TGCGCCAGCAGCTTGGTTGGGACAGGGGGAGCAGATACGCAGTATTTT CASSLVGTGGADTQYF
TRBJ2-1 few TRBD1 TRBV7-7 TGTGCCAGCAGCGCGGACAGGGAGAATGAGCAGTTCTTC CASSADRENEQFF
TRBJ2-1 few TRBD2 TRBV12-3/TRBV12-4 TGTGCCAGCAGACTAGCGGGGGGGAGTGAGCAGTTCTTC CASRLAGGSEQFF
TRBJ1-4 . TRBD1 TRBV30 TGTGCCTGGAGTTGGGGACAGGGGAATAGGGAAAAACTGTTTTTT CAWSWGQGNREKLFF
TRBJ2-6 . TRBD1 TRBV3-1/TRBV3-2 TGTGCCAGCAGTACCGGGACAGGACACTCTGGGGCCAACGTCCTGACTTTC CASSTGTGHSGANVLTF
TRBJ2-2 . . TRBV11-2 TGTGCCAGCAGCCTCCTGGGGGGAACCGGGGAGCTGTTTTTT CASSLLGGTGELFF
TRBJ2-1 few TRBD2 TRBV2 TGTGCCAGCAGTGACGTACTAGCGGGGGGGCCACTCGCCTACAATGAGCAGTTCTTC CASSDVLAGGPLAYNEQFF
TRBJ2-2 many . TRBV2 TGTGCCAGCAGATCTCAGGGAAGGACCGGGGAGCTGTTTTTT CASRSQGRTGELFF
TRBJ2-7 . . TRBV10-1 TGCGCCAGAAGGGGGGGATCCGCCTACGAGCAGTACTTC CARRGGSAYEQYF
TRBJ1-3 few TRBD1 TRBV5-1 TGCGCCAGCAGCTTGGCGGGACAGGGAAACACCATATATTTT CASSLAGQGNTIYF
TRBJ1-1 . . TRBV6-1 TGTGCCAGCAGTGATTTAATGGACAGCACTGAAGCTTTCTTT CASSDLMDSTEAFF
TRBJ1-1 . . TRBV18 TGTGCCAGCTCACAGGGGAGGGACACTGAAGCTTTCTTT CASSQGRDTEAFF
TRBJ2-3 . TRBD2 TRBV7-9 TGTGCCAGCAGCTACACGGGAGGGGAGGGGAGTCGAGATACGCAGTATTTT CASSYTGGEGSRDTQYF
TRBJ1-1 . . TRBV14 TGTGCCAGCAGCCACGGACAAAGGAACACTGAAGCTTTCTTT CASSHGQRNTEAFF
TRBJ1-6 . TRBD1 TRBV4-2 TGTGCCAGCAGAGCCGGGACAGTAAATTCACCCCTCCACTTT CASRAGTVNSPLHF
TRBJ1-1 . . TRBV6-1 TGTGCCAGCAGTGAGGTCTGGGGCAGGGGCACTGAAGCTTTCTTT CASSEVWGRGTEAFF
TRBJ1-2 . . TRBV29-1 TGCAGCGTTCGGGACAATAGCTATGGCTACACCTTC CSVRDNSYGYTF
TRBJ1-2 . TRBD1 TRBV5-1 TGCGCCACCCCGGGGGGGGACAGGGGGCTTCCCAACTATGGCTACACCTTC CATPGGDRGLPNYGYTF
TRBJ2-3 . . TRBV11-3 TGTGCCAGCAGCTTAGATGGCAACACGCGGGGTACGCAGTATTTT CASSLDGNTRGTQYF
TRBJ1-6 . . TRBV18 TGTGCCAGCTCACCTAGTTCCTATAATTCACCCCTCCACTTT CASSPSSYNSPLHF
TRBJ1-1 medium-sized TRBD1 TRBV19 TGTGCCAGTAGGCCGGGACAGGGTTATGGTGAAGCTTTCTTT CASRPGQGYGEAFF
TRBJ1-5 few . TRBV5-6 TGTGCCAGCAGCTTGGACAGGTCGGGCAATCAGCCCCAGCATTTT CASSLDRSGNQPQHF
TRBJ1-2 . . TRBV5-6 TGTGCCAGCAGCTTTCGGTATGGCTACACCTTC CASSFRYGYTF
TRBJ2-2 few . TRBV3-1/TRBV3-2 TGTGCCAGCAGCCGGGGGGTACCCACCGGGGAGCTGTTTTTT CASSRGVPTGELFF
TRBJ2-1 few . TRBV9 TGTGCCAGCAGCGTCCGACTCGGGTCCTACAATGAGCAGTTCTTC CASSVRLGSYNEQFF
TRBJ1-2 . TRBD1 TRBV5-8 TGTGCCAGCAGCTGGGACAGGGGGCCTGGCTACACCTTC CASSWDRGPGYTF
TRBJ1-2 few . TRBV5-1 TGCGCCAGCAGCTTGGTCGGGGCTAACTATGGCTACACCTTC CASSLVGANYGYTF
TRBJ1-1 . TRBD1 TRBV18 TGTGCCAGCTCACGGGACAGCATGAACACTGAAGCTTTCTTT CASSRDSMNTEAFF
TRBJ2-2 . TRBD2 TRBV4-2 TGTGCCAGCAGCCAAGCCGGGACTAGCGGGGGCCAACCGAACACCGGGGAGCTGTTTTTT CASSQAGTSGGQPNTGELFF
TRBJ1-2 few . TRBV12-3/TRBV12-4 TGTGCCAGCAGTTTGGGGGGTGGCTATGGCTACACCTTC CASSLGGGYGYTF
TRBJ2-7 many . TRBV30 TGTGCCTGGAGTGGCAGGGGAAACTACGAGCAGTACTTC CAWSGRGNYEQYF
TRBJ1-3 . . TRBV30 TGTGCCTGGAGTGTATTAGGTCCTGGCGGGGTCTACGGAAACACCATATATTTT CAWSVLGPGGVYGNTIYF
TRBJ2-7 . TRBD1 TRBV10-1 TGCGCCAGCAGGGAAGACAGGGGGCGAGAGCAGTACTTC CASREDRGREQYF
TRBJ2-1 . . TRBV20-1 TGCAGTGCTGCTAGCAATGAGCAGTTCTTC CSAASNEQFF
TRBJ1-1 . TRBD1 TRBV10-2 TGCGCCAGCAGCCTCAGACAGGGGGCCGCGTTGAACACTGAAGCTTTCTTT CASSLRQGAALNTEAFF
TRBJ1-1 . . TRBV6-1 TGTGCCAGCAGTGAAGTCCGAGGTACTGAAGCTTTCTTT CASSEVRGTEAFF
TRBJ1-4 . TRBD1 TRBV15 TGTGCCACGTCCCGGGGACAGGTGGCAACTAATGAAAAACTGTTTTTT CATSRGQVATNEKLFF
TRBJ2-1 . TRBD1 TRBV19 TGTGCCAGTAGCGGGACAGGGGTCTCCTACAATGAGCAGTTCTTC CASSGTGVSYNEQFF